This TCR beta chain was retrieved from a study of beta chain features in type 1 diabetes. V shed 1 base and J 6 bases; nucleotides not matched to a gene: 4. The CDR3 is 14 residues long. Germline CDR1 is SGDLS and CDR2 is YYNGEE. Study findings and constraints: The study left unresolved whether HLA type influences TCRB rearrangement.

Sequenced material consisted of expressed TCRB transcripts (all of the isolated RNA was reverse transcribed). Method: immunoSEQ multiplex PCR; TCRdb's copy keeps in-frame clones and lacks some. The table shows 35,000 to 45,000 clones, with roughly 64% occurring only once. Concerning this clone itself: Its antigen is undetermined.

Researchers reported sorting CD4+ naive, central memory, regulatory and stem cell-like memory cells via CD45RO/CCR7/CD25/CD127/CD95/CD27. The TCR comes from a woman aged 25 to 39 in good health. The chain employs TRBV9 and TRBJ2-4, with 7 nucleotides matching TRBD1. The source material was Tregs from blood. CDR3 DNA sequence: TGTGCCAGCAGCGTACTTCCAGGGGGAAACATTCAGTACTTC. This gives the protein CASSVLPGGNIQYF.